Sequencing of this TCR beta chain was carried out in a study of shared clonotypes between healthy human individuals. General observations from the study: Memory subsets generally showed smaller estimated richness than naive subsets did. Sampling used blood alone; tissue repertoires probably differ.

In regard to this clone: Its antigen is unknown.

The assay was run at deep level. The repertoire was sequenced with immunoSEQ multiplex PCR; TCRdb's copy has only in-frame clones and lacks some. This table has about 2.4 million clones, around nine tenths appearing once. The CDR3 is 14 residues long. Germline V gene data show CDR1 as SGHRS and CDR2 as YFSETQ. V dropped 7 bases and J dropped 5; count of bases not matched to a gene: 12. This sequence was found in a man aged 18-30 years in good health. The J gene is TRBJ2-7, the V gene TRBV5-1, with TRBD1 matching 7 bases. The sample consisted of naive CD4+ T cells sorted from blood. Subset specified: CD45RA+ positively selected. CDR3 nucleotide sequence: TGCGCCAGCGCGCAATCCGGGACAGAAGACGAGCAGTACTTC. This codes for CASAQSGTEDEQYF.